A single T cell receptor (beta chain) is shown here with its context. Using immunoSEQ multiplex PCR, the repertoire was profiled, and TCRdb retains in-frame clones only, with some absent. Here the sample spans under 600,000 clones, around 81% being singletons. The source of the sample is a study of shared clonotypes between healthy human individuals. CDR1 and CDR2 from the germline V gene are SGHRS and YFSETQ. V dropped 4 bases and J dropped 2 bases, with 10 bases sitting between them. The CDR3 extends over 14 amino acids. The material sequenced was PBMCs. This sequence originates from a woman in her forties in good health. Some clones in this sample may be carry-over from other donors' samples. V is TRBV5-1 and J is TRBJ1-3, with a possible D match to TRBD1 (5 bases). The CDR3 reads CASSTDTPGNTIYF. CDR3 DNA: TGCGCCAGCAGCACGGACACCCCTGGAAACACCATATATTTT.